This paragraph covers one T cell receptor beta chain sequence. The CDR3 extends over 16 amino acids. Germline V CDR1 and CDR2: MNHEY, SMNVEV (reference sequence). J was trimmed by 7 bases and V by 1 base; bases with no gene match: 8. The data were taken from a study of blood T cell repertoires in COVID-19. Study as a whole: The study drew acute and convalescent COVID-19 samples from the United States, Italy and Spain. PBMCs, B-cell-depleted T cells, or T cells provided the cDNA or gDNA that made up the material.

As originally analysed: Scientists estimated how many nucleated cells there were by amplifying reference gene primers. The repertoire was sequenced with immunoSEQ multiplex PCR; TCRdb's copy has only in-frame clones and lacks some. That table is the source of V, J and clone size, and D and trimming were worked out from the DNA. Here the sample spans 90,000 to 110,000 clones, around 84% being singletons. The source is a woman of 80 years or more with acute or convalescent COVID-19. The sample comprised peripheral blood. V gene TRBV27 combines with J gene TRBJ1-5, with 9 bases identical to TRBD1. The CDR3 DNA is TGTGCCAGCAGTTTATTAGGGACAGGGTTGGAGCAGCCCCAGCATTTT. This codes for CASSLLGTGLEQPQHF.